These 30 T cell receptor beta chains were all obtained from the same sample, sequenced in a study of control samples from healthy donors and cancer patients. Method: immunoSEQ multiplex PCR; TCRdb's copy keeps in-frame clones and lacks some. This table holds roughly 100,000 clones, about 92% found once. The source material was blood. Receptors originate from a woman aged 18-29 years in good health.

The CDR3 sequence is CASQGTAGHSPLHF. DNA of the CDR3: TGTGCCAGTCAAGGGACGGCGGGCCATTCACCCCTCCACTTT. The chain recombines TRBV6-5 with TRBJ1-6; TRBD1 is a possible D gene (5 bases). The CDR3 is 14 residues long. CDR1 and CDR2 from the germline V gene are MNHEY and SVGAGI. The V gene lost 9 bases and the J gene lost 8 bases, with 17 bases spanning the gap.

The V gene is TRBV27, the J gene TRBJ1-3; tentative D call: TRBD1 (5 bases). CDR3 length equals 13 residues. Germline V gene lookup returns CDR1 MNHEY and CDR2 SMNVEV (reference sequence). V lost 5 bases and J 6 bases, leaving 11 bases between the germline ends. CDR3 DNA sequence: TGTGCCAGCAGTCGAGGGGTTGCAAACACCATATATTTT. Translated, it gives CASSRGVANTIYF.

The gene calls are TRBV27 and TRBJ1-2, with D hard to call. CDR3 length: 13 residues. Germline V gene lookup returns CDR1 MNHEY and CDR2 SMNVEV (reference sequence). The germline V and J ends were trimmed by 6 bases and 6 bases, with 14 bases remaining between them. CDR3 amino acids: CASRPRVWDGYTF. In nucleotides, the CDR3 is TGTGCCAGCAGACCGAGGGTGTGGGATGGCTACACCTTC.

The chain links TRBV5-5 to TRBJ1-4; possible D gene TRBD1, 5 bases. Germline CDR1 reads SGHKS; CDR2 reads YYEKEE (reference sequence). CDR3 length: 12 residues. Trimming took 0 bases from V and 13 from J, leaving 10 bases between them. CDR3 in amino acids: CASSLEAGRLFF. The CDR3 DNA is TGTGCCAGCAGCTTGGAGGCAGGGAGACTGTTTTTT. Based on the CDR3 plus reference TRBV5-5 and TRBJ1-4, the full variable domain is DAGVTQSPTHLIKTRGQQVTLRCSPISGHKSVSWYQQVLGQGPQFIFQYYEKEERGRGNFPDRFSARQFPNYSSELNVNALLLGDSALYLCASSLEAGRLFFGSGTQLSVL.

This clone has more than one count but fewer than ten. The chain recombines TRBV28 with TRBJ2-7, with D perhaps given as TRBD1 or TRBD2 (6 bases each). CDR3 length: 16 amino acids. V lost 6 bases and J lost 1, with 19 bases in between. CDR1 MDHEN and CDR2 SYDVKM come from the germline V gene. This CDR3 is CASRPYEGGISYEQYF. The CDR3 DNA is TGTGCCAGCAGACCTTACGAGGGGGGAATTTCCTACGAGCAGTACTTC.

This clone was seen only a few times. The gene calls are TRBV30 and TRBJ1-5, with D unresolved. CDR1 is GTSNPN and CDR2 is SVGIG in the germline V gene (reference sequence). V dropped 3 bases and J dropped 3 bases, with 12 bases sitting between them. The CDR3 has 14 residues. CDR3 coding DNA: TGTGCCTGGAGAACACAGTCCAACAATCAGCCCCAGCATTTT. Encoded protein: CAWRTQSNNQPQHF. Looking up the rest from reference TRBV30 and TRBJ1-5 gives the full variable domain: SQTIHQWPATLVQPVGSPLSLECTVEGTSNPNLYWYRQAAGRGLQLLFYSVGIGQISSEVPQNLSASRPQDRQFILSSKKLLLSDSGFYLCAWRTQSNNQPQHFGDGTRLSIL.

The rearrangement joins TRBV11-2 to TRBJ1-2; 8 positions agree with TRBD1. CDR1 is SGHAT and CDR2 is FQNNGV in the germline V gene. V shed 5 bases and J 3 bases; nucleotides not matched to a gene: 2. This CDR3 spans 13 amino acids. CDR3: CASSRDRYYGYTF. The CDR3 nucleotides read TGTGCCAGCAGCAGGGACAGGTACTATGGCTACACCTTC.

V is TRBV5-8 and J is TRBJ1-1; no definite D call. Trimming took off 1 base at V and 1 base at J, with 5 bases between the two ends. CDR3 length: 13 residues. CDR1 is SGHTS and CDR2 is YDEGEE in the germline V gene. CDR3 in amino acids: CASSLTGNTEAFF. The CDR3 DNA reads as TGTGCCAGCAGCTTGACTGGGAACACTGAAGCTTTCTTT.

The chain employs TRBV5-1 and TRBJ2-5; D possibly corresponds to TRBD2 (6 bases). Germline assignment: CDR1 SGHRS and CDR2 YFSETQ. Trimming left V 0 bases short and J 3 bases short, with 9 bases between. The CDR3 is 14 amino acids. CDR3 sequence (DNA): TGCGCCAGCAGCTTGGGGGACTTTAAAGAGACCCAGTACTTC. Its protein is CASSLGDFKETQYF.

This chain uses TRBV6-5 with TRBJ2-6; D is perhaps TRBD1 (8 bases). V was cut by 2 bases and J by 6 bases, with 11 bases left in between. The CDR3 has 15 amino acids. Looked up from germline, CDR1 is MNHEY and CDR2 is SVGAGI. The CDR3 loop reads CASSYTGGAANVLTF. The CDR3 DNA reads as TGTGCCAGCAGTTACACAGGGGGGGCGGCCAACGTCCTGACTTTC.

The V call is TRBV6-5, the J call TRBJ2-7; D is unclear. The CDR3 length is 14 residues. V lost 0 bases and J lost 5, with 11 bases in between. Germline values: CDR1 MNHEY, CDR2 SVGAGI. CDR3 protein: CASSYSRRVNEQYF. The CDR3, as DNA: TGTGCCAGCAGTTACTCTCGACGGGTCAACGAGCAGTACTTC.

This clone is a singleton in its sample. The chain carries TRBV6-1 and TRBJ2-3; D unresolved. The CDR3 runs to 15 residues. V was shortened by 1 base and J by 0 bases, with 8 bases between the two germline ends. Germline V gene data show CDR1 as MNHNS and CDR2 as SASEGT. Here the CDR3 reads CASSEGQFSTDTQYF. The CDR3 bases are TGTGCCAGCAGTGAAGGACAATTTAGCACAGATACGCAGTATTTT.

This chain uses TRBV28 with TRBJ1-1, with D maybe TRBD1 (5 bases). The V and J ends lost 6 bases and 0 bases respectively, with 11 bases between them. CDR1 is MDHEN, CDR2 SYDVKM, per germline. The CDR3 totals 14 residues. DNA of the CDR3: TGTGCCAGCAGGGTGGGACGGATGAACACTGAAGCTTTCTTT. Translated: CASRVGRMNTEAFF.

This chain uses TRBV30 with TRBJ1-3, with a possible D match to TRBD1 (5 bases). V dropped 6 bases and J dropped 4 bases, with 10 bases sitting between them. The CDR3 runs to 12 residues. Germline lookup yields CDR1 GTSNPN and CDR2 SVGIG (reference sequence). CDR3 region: CACRDGGNTIYF. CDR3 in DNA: TGTGCCTGCCGGGACGGGGGAAACACCATATATTTT.

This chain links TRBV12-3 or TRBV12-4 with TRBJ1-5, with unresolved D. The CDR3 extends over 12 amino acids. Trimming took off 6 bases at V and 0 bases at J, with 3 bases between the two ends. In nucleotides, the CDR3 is TGTGCCAGCAGCCCTAGCAATCAGCCCCAGCATTTT. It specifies CASSPSNQPQHF.

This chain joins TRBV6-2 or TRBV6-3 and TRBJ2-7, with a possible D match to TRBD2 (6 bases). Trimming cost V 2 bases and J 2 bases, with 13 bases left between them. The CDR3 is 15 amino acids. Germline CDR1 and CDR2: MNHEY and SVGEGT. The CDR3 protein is CASSYPPSVTYEQYF. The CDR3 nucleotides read TGTGCCAGCAGTTACCCCCCTAGCGTTACCTACGAGCAGTACTTC.

The CDR3 loop reads CATSDGRGVNTEAFF. The CDR3 DNA reads TGTGCCACCAGTGATGGGAGGGGCGTGAACACTGAAGCTTTCTTT. The chain is built from TRBV24-1 and TRBJ1-1; D is possibly TRBD1 (5 bases). There are 15 residues in the CDR3. The V end was cut by 3 bases, the J end by 0 bases, with 10 bases between. CDR1 KGHDR and CDR2 SFDVKD come from the germline V gene.

CDR3 DNA: TGTGCCAGCAGTTCACTTAAACCGGGAGGGCAGTACTTC. Translation: CASSSLKPGGQYF. The chain recombines TRBV12-3 or TRBV12-4 with TRBJ2-5; 8 nucleotides match TRBD2. V was pared by 4 bases and J by 11 bases, with 9 bases of the junction left unmatched. CDR3 size: 13 residues.

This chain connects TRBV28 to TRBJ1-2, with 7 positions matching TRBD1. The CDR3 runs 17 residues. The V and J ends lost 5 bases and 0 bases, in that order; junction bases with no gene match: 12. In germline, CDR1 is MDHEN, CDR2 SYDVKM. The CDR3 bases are TGTGCCAGCAGTCCTGGAGGGGGCGCAAAGTCTAACTATGGCTACACCTTC. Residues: CASSPGGGAKSNYGYTF.

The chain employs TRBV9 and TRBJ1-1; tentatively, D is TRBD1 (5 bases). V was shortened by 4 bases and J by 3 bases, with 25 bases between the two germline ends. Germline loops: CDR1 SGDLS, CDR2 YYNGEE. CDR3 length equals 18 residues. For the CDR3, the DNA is TGTGCCAGCAGCCCTCCCCTGGGGGGGGACGAGTGGTACACTGAAGCTTTCTTT. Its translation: CASSPPLGGDEWYTEAFF.

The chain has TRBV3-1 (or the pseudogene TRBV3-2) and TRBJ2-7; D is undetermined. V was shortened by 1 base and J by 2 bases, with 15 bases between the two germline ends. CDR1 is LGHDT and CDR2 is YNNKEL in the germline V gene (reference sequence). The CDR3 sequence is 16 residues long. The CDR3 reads CASSQGGPSSAYEQYF. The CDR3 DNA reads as TGTGCCAGCAGCCAAGGCGGCCCTTCGAGCGCCTACGAGCAGTACTTC.

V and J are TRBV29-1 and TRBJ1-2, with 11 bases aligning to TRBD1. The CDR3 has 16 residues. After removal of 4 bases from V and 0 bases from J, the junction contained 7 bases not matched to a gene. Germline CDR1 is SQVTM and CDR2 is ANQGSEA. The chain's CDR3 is CSVGGTGGRANYGYTF. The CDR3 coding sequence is TGCAGCGTTGGAGGGACAGGGGGACGAGCTAACTATGGCTACACCTTC.

The CDR3 spells CAWSVMGGSYGYTF. In nucleotides, the CDR3 is TGTGCCTGGAGTGTAATGGGAGGAAGCTATGGCTACACCTTC. This chain joins TRBV30 and TRBJ1-2; D is unresolved. The CDR3 loop spans 14 amino acids. Germline V gene sequence: CDR1 GTSNPN, CDR2 SVGIG (reference sequence). The ends were cut back, 0 bases at V and 4 bases at J, with 12 bases in the middle.

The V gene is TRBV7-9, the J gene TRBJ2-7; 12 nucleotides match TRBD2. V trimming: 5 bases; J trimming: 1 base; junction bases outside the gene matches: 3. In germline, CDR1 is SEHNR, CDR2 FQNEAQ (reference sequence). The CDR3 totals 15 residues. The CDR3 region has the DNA TGTGCCAGCAGCCGCGGACTAGCGGGATCCTACGAGCAGTACTTC. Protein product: CASSRGLAGSYEQYF. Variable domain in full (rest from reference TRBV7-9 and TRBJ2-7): DTGVSQNPRHKITKRGQNVTFRCDPISEHNRLYWYRQTLGQGPEFLTYFQNEAQLEKSRLLSDRFSAERPKGSFSTLEIQRTEQGDSAMYLCASSRGLAGSYEQYFGPGTRLTVT.

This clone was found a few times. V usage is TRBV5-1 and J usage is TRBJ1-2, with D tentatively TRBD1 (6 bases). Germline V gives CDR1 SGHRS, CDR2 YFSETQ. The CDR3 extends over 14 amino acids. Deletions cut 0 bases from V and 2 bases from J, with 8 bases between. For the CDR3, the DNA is TGCGCCAGCAGCTTGGATGGACAGAACTATGGCTACACCTTC. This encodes CASSLDGQNYGYTF.

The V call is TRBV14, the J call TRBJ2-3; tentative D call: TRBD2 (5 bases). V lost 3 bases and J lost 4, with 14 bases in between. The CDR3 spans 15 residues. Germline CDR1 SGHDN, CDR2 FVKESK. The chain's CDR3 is CASSQEAVDSDTQYF. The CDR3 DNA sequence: TGTGCCAGCAGCCAGGAAGCGGTAGATTCAGATACGCAGTATTTT.

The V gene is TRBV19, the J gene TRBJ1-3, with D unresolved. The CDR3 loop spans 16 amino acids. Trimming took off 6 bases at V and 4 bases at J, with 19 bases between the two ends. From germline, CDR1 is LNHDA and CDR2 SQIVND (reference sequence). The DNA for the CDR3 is TGTGCCAGTAGCCCGGAAGAGGGTAGTTGGGGAAACACCATATATTTT. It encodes CASSPEEGSWGNTIYF.

The CDR3, as DNA: TGTGCCAGTAGTATGGCTAGCGGGGTGTACGAGCAGTACTTC. Its protein is CASSMASGVYEQYF. The J gene is TRBJ2-7, the V gene TRBV19, with 9 positions matching TRBD2. Germline trimming cut 3 bases from V and 4 bases from J; bases unmatched to any gene: 4. The CDR3 length is 14 residues. CDR1 is LNHDA, CDR2 SQIVND, per germline (reference sequence).

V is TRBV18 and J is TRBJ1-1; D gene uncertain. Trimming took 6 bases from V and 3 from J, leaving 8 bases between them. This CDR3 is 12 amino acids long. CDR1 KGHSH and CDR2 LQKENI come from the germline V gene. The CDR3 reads CASSRLDTEAFF. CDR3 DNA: TGTGCCAGCTCTCGGTTGGACACTGAAGCTTTCTTT.

The CDR3 bases are TGTGCCACCAGTGATTCTGTGCGAGACAGATTTATCTCCTACGAGCAGTACTTC. This sequence encodes CATSDSVRDRFISYEQYF. This chain connects TRBV24-1 to TRBJ2-7, with a possible D match to TRBD1 (5 bases). CDR3 length equals 18 residues. The V and J ends lost 2 bases and 0 bases respectively, with 19 bases between them. Germline V CDR1 and CDR2: KGHDR, SFDVKD.